Included here is one T cell receptor beta chain sequence, with context. Its antigen is as yet unknown. The sample originates from a study of OX40 agonist ivuxolimab in advanced cancers. Study context: Ivuxolimab was administered intravenously to patients at 0.01 to 10 mg/kg every 2 weeks. Study outcomes and limitations: At 0.1 to 3.0 mg/kg and by week 6, clonal expansion occurred in CD4+ and CD8+ blood T cells. Partial responders at 0.1-3.0 mg/kg had among the lowest clonal expansion.

Sequencing was performed with immunoSEQ multiplex PCR; in TCRdb, only in-frame clones are kept and a portion is missing. The sample carries 40,000 or so clones, approximately 90% recorded once. Trimming pared 0 bases from V and 3 bases from J, leaving 6 bases between. Germline lookup yields CDR1 SQVTM and CDR2 ANQGSEA. The CDR3 spans 12 residues. Cycle 7 day 1, cycle 4 day 1, and baseline were the timepoints at which blood was sampled. The source is an adult with an advanced solid tumor such as melanoma, head and neck, liver or kidney cancer. Sequenced material: CD4+ or CD8+ T cells sorted from blood, taken in a trial of the OX40 agonist ivuxolimab. The chain uses TRBV29-1 and TRBJ2-7; tentative D call: TRBD2 (5 bases). The CDR3 spells CSVEERDYEQYF. CDR3 bases: TGCAGCGTTGAAGAGAGGGACTACGAGCAGTACTTC.